This paragraph covers one T cell receptor (beta chain) sequence. A read error may account for a junction end that differs from germline. This CDR3 has 15 amino acids. CDR1 is SSHAT and CDR2 is FNYEAQ in the germline V gene (reference sequence). The sample originates from a study of shared clonotypes between healthy human individuals. This table comes from immunoSEQ multiplex PCR, and its TCRdb copy is limited to in-frame clones, with some not included. In the table there are approximately 470,000 clones, roughly 80% of which are singletons. The chain recombines TRBV7-7 with TRBJ2-1; the match to TRBD2 covers 7 bases. The clonotype comes from a middle-aged woman in good health. Some clones in this sample may be carry-over from other donors' samples. The sequencing input was PBMCs. CDR3 nucleotide sequence: TGTGCTAGCAGCTATGCGGTAGCGGGCTACAATGAGCAGTTCTTC. Its protein product is CASSYAVAGYNEQFF.